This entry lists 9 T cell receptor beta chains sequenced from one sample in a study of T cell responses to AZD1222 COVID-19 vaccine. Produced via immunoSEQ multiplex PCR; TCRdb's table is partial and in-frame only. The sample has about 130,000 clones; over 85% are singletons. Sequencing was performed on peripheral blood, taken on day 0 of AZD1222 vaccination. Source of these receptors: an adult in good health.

The CDR3 region has the DNA TGTGCCAGCAGCTTTGGTAGTGAGCAGTTCTTC. Its protein is CASSFGSEQFF. The chain couples TRBV11-2 to TRBJ2-1; D unresolved. Between the trimmed V and J ends, which lost 3 bases and 9 bases, there was a span of 6 bases. CDR3 length: 11 amino acids. Germline assignment: CDR1 SGHAT and CDR2 FQNNGV. The variable domain in full, completed from reference TRBV11-2 and TRBJ2-1, reads EAGVAQSPRYKIIEKRQSVAFWCNPISGHATLYWYQQILGQGPKLLIQFQNNGVVDDSQLPKDRFSAERLKGVDSTLKIQPAKLEDSAVYLCASSFGSEQFFGPGTRLTVL.

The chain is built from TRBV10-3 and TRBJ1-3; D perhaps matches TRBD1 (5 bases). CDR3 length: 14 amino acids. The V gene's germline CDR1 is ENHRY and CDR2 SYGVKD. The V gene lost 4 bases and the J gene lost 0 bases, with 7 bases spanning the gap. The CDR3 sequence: CAISGQGSGNTIYF. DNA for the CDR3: TGTGCCATCAGTGGGCAGGGCTCTGGAAACACCATATATTTT.

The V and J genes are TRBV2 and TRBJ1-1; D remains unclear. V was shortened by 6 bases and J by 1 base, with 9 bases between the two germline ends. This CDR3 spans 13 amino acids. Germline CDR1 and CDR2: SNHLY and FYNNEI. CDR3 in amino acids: CASSNDGNTEAFF. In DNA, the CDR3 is TGTGCCAGCAGCAACGATGGGAACACTGAAGCTTTCTTT.

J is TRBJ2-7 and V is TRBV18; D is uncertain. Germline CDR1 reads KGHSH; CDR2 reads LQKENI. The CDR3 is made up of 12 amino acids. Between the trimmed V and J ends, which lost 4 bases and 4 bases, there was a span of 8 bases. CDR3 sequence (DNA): TGTGCCAGCTCACACTCGTTGTACGAGCAGTACTTC. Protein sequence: CASSHSLYEQYF.

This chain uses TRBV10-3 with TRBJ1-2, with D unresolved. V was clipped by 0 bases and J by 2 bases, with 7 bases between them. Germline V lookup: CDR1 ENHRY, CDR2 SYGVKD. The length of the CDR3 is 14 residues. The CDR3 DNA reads TGTGCCATCAGTGAGTCGATGGGGAACTATGGCTACACCTTC. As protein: CAISESMGNYGYTF.

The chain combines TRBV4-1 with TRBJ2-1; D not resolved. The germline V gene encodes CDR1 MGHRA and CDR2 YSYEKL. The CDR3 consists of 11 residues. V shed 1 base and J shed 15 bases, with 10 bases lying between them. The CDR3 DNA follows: TGCGCCAGCAGCCAAGGAAATTCACCGTTCTTC. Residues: CASSQGNSPFF.

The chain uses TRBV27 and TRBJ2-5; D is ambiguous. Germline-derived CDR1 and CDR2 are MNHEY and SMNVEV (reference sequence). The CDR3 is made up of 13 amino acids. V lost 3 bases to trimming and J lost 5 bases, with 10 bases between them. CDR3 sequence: CASSFSRLETQYF. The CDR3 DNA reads TGTGCCAGCAGTTTTAGCCGGCTGGAGACCCAGTACTTC.

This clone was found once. As DNA, the CDR3 is TGTGCCAGCACAATGGGCTTCTCCTATGGCTACACCTTC. Translation gives CASTMGFSYGYTF. This chain joins TRBV12-3 or TRBV12-4 and TRBJ1-2, with D uncertain. The V end lost 7 bases, the J end lost 4 bases, and 13 bases lay between the germline ends. This CDR3 region has 13 residues.

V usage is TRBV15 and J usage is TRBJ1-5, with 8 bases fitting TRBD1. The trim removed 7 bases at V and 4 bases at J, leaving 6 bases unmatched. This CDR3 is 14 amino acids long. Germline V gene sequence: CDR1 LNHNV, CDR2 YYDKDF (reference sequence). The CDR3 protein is CATTDRGGNQPQHF. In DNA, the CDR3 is TGTGCCACCACCGACAGGGGTGGTAATCAGCCCCAGCATTTT.